Described below is a single T cell receptor (beta chain) sequence and its context. As yet, its antigen is unknown. The record originates from a study of cytomegalovirus exposure and HLA in healthy donors. Study information: Approximately 200 million T cells yielded roughly 120 million unique TCR beta sequences in earlier analysis.

This CDR3 has 15 amino acids. V lost 4 bases and J lost 3; bases outside the gene matches: 6. CDR1 and CDR2 (germline): SGHRS, YFSETQ. The PCR contained 60 Vbeta and 13 Jbeta primers. The method was immunoSEQ multiplex PCR; TCRdb's version includes in-frame clones alone and lacks a portion of them. This table holds roughly 140,000 clones, over 65% found once. Study-wide points: There were 160 or so TCR beta chains listed as cytomegalovirus-associated. The productive fraction for most TCR beta V segments was about 87% or about 30% in an earlier analysis.

The chain is built from TRBV5-1 and TRBJ1-2; 10 bases align to TRBD1. Specimen: PBMCs. The sequence was collected from a male donor in good health and CMV-seronegative. CDR3 nucleotides: TGCGCCAGCAGCATCTCGACAGGGGGCGACTATGGCTACACCTTC. Its protein product is CASSISTGGDYGYTF.